Presented here are 22 T cell receptor beta chains from one specimen sequenced in a study of blood T cell repertoires in COVID-19. The data were produced by immunoSEQ multiplex PCR, yet TCRdb's version contains in-frame clones alone and is incomplete. The table lists over 20,000 clones, about 92% of them singletons. Specimen: peripheral blood. These receptors came from a man between 65 and 85 years old with acute or convalescent COVID-19.

The chain employs TRBV2 and TRBJ2-7, with no clear D. The V gene's germline CDR1 is SNHLY and CDR2 FYNNEI. V lost 2 bases and J 3 bases, leaving 8 bases between the germline ends. The CDR3 runs to 13 residues. As DNA, the CDR3 is TGTGCCAGCAGTGAAACCCCTAACTACGAGCAGTACTTC. It yields the protein CASSETPNYEQYF. Combining the CDR3 with reference TRBV2 and TRBJ2-7 gives the whole variable domain EPEVTQTPSHQVTQMGQEVILRCVPISNHLYFYWYRQILGQKVEFLVSFYNNEISEKSEIFDDQFSVERPDGSNFTLKIRSTKLEDSAMYFCASSETPNYEQYFGPGTRLTVT.

The chain couples TRBV10-3 to TRBJ1-5; no reliable D call. The germline V and J ends were trimmed by 6 bases and 2 bases, with 17 bases remaining between them. The germline V gene has CDR1 ENHRY and CDR2 SYGVKD. The CDR3 extends over 16 amino acids. CDR3 coding DNA: TGTGCCATCAGCGAATCGGAGGCTCTGGGCAATCAGCCCCAGCATTTT. Its translation is CAISESEALGNQPQHF.

This clone was recorded only once. This chain links TRBV7-2 with TRBJ1-4, with D perhaps matching TRBD1 (5 bases). V was shortened by 3 bases and J by 2 bases, with 7 bases between the two germline ends. Looked up from germline, CDR1 is SGHTA and CDR2 is FQGNSA. The CDR3 contains 14 residues. The DNA of the CDR3 is TGTGCCAGCAGCTTGGGGGGTACTAATGAAAAACTGTTTTTT. Translating gives CASSLGGTNEKLFF.

This clone was observed a handful of times. This sequence joins TRBV5-4 and TRBJ1-2, with D hard to call. The germline V and J ends were trimmed by 0 bases and 8 bases, with 14 bases remaining between them. This CDR3 region has 14 residues. CDR1 and CDR2 (germline): SGHNT, YYREEE (reference sequence). CDR3 sequence (DNA): TGTGCCAGCAGCTTGGCCGGTGTTTTCCTGGGCTACACCTTC. Its translation: CASSLAGVFLGYTF.

The V call is TRBV6-5, the J call TRBJ2-2; 8 bases map to TRBD1. The CDR3 has 16 amino acids. V shed 4 bases, J shed 5 bases, and the junction held 9 bases outside the gene matches. The germline V gene encodes CDR1 MNHEY and CDR2 SVGAGI. DNA of the CDR3: TGTGCCAGCAGTTGGGGGCAGGGGGCGGTAACCGGGGAGCTGTTTTTT. Encoded protein: CASSWGQGAVTGELFF.

This rearrangement joins TRBV19 to TRBJ2-5, with TRBD2 matching over 10 bases. Germline CDR1 is LNHDA and CDR2 is SQIVND (reference sequence). Unmatched junction bases numbered 13, after V lost 8 bases and J lost 7 bases. The CDR3 covers 15 residues. CDR3: CASSKTSGLPGTQYF. The CDR3 region has the DNA TGTGCCAGTTCCAAGACTAGCGGGCTCCCGGGGACCCAGTACTTC.

The chain couples TRBV30 to TRBJ2-2; 10 bases fit TRBD1. Germline lookup yields CDR1 GTSNPN and CDR2 SVGIG (reference sequence). With V trimmed by 8 bases and J by 1 base, 7 bases remained unmatched. The CDR3 loop spans 15 amino acids. CDR3 region: CASRDRGRNTGELFF. CDR3 coding DNA: TGTGCCAGCCGGGACAGGGGTCGGAACACCGGGGAGCTGTTTTTT.

This clone has just one count. V and J are TRBV25-1 and TRBJ1-1; D remains ambiguous. Per the germline V gene, CDR1 is MGHDK and CDR2 is SYGVNS. The V and J ends lost 3 bases and 3 bases respectively, with 8 bases between them. This CDR3 has 13 amino acids. CDR3: CASSEFMYTEAFF. The CDR3 DNA is TGTGCCAGCAGTGAGTTCATGTACACTGAAGCTTTCTTT. The variable domain in full, completed from reference TRBV25-1 and TRBJ1-1, reads EADIYQTPRYLVIGTGKKITLECSQTMGHDKMYWYQQDPGMELHLIHYSYGVNSTEKGDLSSESTVSRIRTEHFPLTLESARPSHTSQYLCASSEFMYTEAFFGQGTRLTVV.

Only one count was recorded for this clone. The chain recombines TRBV30 with TRBJ2-3; 7 bases are shared with TRBD1. The CDR3 length is 15 residues. The V gene end was trimmed by 3 bases and the J gene end by 4 bases; junction bases not matched to a gene: 10. Looked up from germline, CDR1 is GTSNPN and CDR2 is SVGIG (reference sequence). This CDR3 reads CAWRTGSAVADTQYF. CDR3 in DNA: TGTGCCTGGAGGACAGGGTCGGCGGTCGCAGATACGCAGTATTTT.

V and J are TRBV18 and TRBJ1-5; D possibly corresponds to TRBD1 (6 bases). The ends were cut back, 3 bases at V and 3 bases at J, with 18 bases in the middle. There are 17 residues in the CDR3. CDR1 and CDR2 (germline): KGHSH, LQKENI. This CDR3 reads CASSPVEIQGNNQPQHF. The CDR3, as DNA: TGTGCCAGCTCACCCGTGGAGATACAGGGAAACAATCAGCCCCAGCATTTT. The variable domain in full, with the rest retrieved from reference TRBV18 and TRBJ1-5, is NAGVMQNPRHLVRRRGQEARLRCSPMKGHSHVYWYRQLPEEGLKFMVYLQKENIIDESGMPKERFSAEFPKEGPSILRIQQVVRGDSAAYFCASSPVEIQGNNQPQHFGDGTRLSIL.

The chain couples TRBV7-9 to TRBJ1-1; D is ambiguous. V gave up 5 bases and J gave up 0 bases, with 10 bases separating them. The germline V gene has CDR1 SEHNR and CDR2 FQNEAQ (reference sequence). The CDR3 totals 14 residues. CDR3 DNA: TGTGCCAGCAGCCCCCGGTTCATGAACACTGAAGCTTTCTTT. It is translated as CASSPRFMNTEAFF.

The chain employs TRBV21-1 and TRBJ2-5; TRBD2, the table's D call, was not compared with the DNA. TRBV21-1 is described as a pseudogene. This CDR3 has 18 amino acids. CDR3 region: CASSANGTSGGAGETQYF. DNA of the CDR3: TGTGCCAGCAGCGCCAATGGGACTAGCGGGGGGGCCGGGGAGACCCAGTACTTC.

In DNA form, the CDR3 reads TGTGCCAGCAGTCCAACTCCGGGACAAGGGACAGATACGCAGTATTTT. This encodes CASSPTPGQGTDTQYF. The genes are TRBV11-2 and TRBJ2-3; the D gene is possibly TRBD1 (6 bases). Per germline, CDR1 SGHAT and CDR2 FQNNGV. Between the trimmed V and J ends, which lost 6 bases and 3 bases, there was a span of 19 bases. CDR3 length equals 16 residues. The whole variable domain, filled in from reference TRBV11-2 and TRBJ2-3, reads EAGVAQSPRYKIIEKRQSVAFWCNPISGHATLYWYQQILGQGPKLLIQFQNNGVVDDSQLPKDRFSAERLKGVDSTLKIQPAKLEDSAVYLCASSPTPGQGTDTQYFGPGTRLTVL.

The chain joins TRBV19 to TRBJ2-3; 9 positions match TRBD1. CDR1 is LNHDA and CDR2 is SQIVND in the germline V gene (reference sequence). Trimming at V came to 9 bases and at J to 4 bases, leaving 5 bases not matched to a gene. The CDR3 loop spans 13 amino acids. The CDR3 DNA is TGTGCCAGCGGACAGGGGAACGCAGATACGCAGTATTTT. Translated, it gives CASGQGNADTQYF.

J is TRBJ1-6 and V is TRBV6-6; the D gene is possibly TRBD1 (6 bases). The CDR3 is 17 residues long. The ends were cut back, 5 bases at V and 6 bases at J, with 20 bases in the middle. CDR1 is MNHNY and CDR2 is SVGAGI in the germline V gene (reference sequence). CDR3 bases: TGTGCCAGCAGTCTCCTTCGAGACAGGTTTCTTAATTCACCCCTCCACTTT. It yields the protein CASSLLRDRFLNSPLHF.

This chain uses TRBV10-2 with TRBJ1-4; TRBD1 matches 8 bases. This CDR3 comprises 15 residues. Germline CDR1 WSHSY, CDR2 SAAADI. The V segment lost 3 bases and the J segment 4 bases; nucleotides outside the gene matches: 4. CDR3 sequence reads: CASSDQGAGNEKLFF. The CDR3 DNA reads as TGCGCCAGCAGTGATCAGGGGGCGGGTAATGAAAAACTGTTTTTT.

The chain combines TRBV6-5 with TRBJ2-7, with 12 bases matching TRBD1. The germline CDR1 and CDR2 sequences are MNHEY and SVGAGI. This CDR3 region has 14 residues. J lost 7 bases, V lost 7 bases, and 8 bases had no gene match. DNA for the CDR3: TGTGCCAGCACCACGGGACAGGGGGCTGGGGAGCAGTACTTC. Translation: CASTTGQGAGEQYF.

The genes are TRBV28 and TRBJ1-1; D perhaps matches TRBD1 (5 bases). V was trimmed by 3 bases and J by 5 bases, leaving 10 bases between them. This CDR3 has 13 residues. CDR1 and CDR2 (germline): MDHEN, SYDVKM. CDR3 protein: CASSFRVSTEAFF. CDR3 in DNA: TGTGCCAGCAGTTTCAGGGTTTCGACTGAAGCTTTCTTT.

This clone is a singleton in its sample. This chain joins TRBV28 and TRBJ1-5; TRBD1 matches at 8 bases. CDR3 size: 20 residues. After removal of 7 bases from V and 2 bases from J, the junction contained 22 bases not matched to a gene. Germline CDR1 and CDR2: MDHEN and SYDVKM. CDR3 region: CASTSYGRGGQGRGNQPQHF. The CDR3 coding sequence is TGTGCCAGCACCAGTTATGGTAGGGGCGGACAGGGCCGGGGCAATCAGCCCCAGCATTTT.

There are a few counts of this clone. The chain recombines TRBV3-1 (or the pseudogene TRBV3-2) with TRBJ1-3; D might be TRBD1 (6 bases). Germline CDR1 and CDR2: LGHDT and YNNKEL (reference sequence). The V and J ends lost 2 bases and 0 bases respectively, with 8 bases between them. The CDR3 runs to 15 residues. The CDR3 DNA follows: TGTGCCAGCAGCCAAAGAGGGGGCTCTGGAAACACCATATATTTT. It encodes CASSQRGGSGNTIYF.

The chain employs TRBV7-8 and TRBJ1-2, with 8 bases aligning to TRBD1. Per germline, CDR1 SGHVS and CDR2 FQNEAQ. The CDR3 contains 15 residues. Unmatched junction bases numbered 5, after V lost 5 bases and J lost 0 bases. DNA for the CDR3: TGTGCCAGCAGCCTAGGGACAGGCACTAACTATGGCTACACCTTC. Translated: CASSLGTGTNYGYTF.

V and J are TRBV10-1 and TRBJ2-5, with TRBD2 as a possible D gene (6 bases). Trimming left V 2 bases short and J 0 bases short, with 16 bases between. The CDR3 runs to 17 residues. Germline lookup yields CDR1 WNHNN and CDR2 SYGVQD (reference sequence). CDR3 sequence: CASSEGSGVKYQETQYF. The CDR3 DNA reads TGCGCCAGCAGTGAGGGGTCGGGAGTAAAGTACCAAGAGACCCAGTACTTC.